This T cell receptor beta chain was captured by sequencing in a study of blood T cell repertoires in COVID-19. Background on the study: The United States, Italy and Spain supplied acute and convalescent COVID-19 samples. PBMCs, B-cell-depleted T cells, or T cells were the source of the cDNA or gDNA that made up the material.

Clinical histories supplied by participants themselves formed the basis of cohort assignment. Original data processing: Nucleated cell counts were estimated from reference gene primer amplification. The repertoire was sequenced with immunoSEQ multiplex PCR; TCRdb's copy has only in-frame clones and lacks some. V, J and clone size are taken as reported in that table, and D and trimming were inferred from the DNA itself. The sample includes some 240,000 clones, roughly 86% seen only once; the top ten take roughly 3.3%. Trimming removed 2 bases from V and 4 bases from J; junction bases left unmatched: 6. CDR3 length equals 17 residues. CDR1 is SGHAT, CDR2 FQNNGV, per germline.

The sequenced material came from PBMCs or T cells enriched from blood (not recorded which). The source is a woman between 40 and 50 years old with acute COVID-19. V usage is TRBV11-2 and J usage is TRBJ2-2; 11 nucleotides line up with TRBD2. The CDR3 is CASSLRLAGGPTGELFF. The DNA of the CDR3 is TGTGCCAGCAGCTTACGGTTAGCGGGAGGGCCCACCGGGGAGCTGTTTTTT. Full variable domain (missing parts from reference TRBV11-2 and TRBJ2-2): EAGVAQSPRYKIIEKRQSVAFWCNPISGHATLYWYQQILGQGPKLLIQFQNNGVVDDSQLPKDRFSAERLKGVDSTLKIQPAKLEDSAVYLCASSLRLAGGPTGELFFGEGSRLTVL.